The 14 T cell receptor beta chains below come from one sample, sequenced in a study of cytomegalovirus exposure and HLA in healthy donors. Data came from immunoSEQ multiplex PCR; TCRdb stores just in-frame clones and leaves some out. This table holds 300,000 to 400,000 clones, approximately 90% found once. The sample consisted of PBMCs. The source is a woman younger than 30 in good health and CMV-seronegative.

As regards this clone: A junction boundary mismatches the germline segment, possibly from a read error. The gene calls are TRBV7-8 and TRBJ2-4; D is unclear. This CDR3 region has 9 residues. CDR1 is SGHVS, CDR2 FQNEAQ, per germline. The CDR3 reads CASSLPVSF. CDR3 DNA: TGTGCCAGCAGCTTACCCGTCAGCTTC.

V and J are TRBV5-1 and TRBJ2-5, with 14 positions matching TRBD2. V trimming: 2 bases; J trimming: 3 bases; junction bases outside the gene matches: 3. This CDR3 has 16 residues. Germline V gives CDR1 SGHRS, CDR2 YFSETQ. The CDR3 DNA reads TGCGCCAGCAGCTTTGGGACTAGCGGGAGAAAAGAGACCCAGTACTTC. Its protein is CASSFGTSGRKETQYF.

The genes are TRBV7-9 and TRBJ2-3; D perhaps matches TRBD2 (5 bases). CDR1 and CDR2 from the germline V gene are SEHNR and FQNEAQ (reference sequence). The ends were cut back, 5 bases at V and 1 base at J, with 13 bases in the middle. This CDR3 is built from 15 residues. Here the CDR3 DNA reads TGTGCCAGCAGCCTCCTGTCGCGGGGCACAGATACGCAGTATTTT. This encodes CASSLLSRGTDTQYF.

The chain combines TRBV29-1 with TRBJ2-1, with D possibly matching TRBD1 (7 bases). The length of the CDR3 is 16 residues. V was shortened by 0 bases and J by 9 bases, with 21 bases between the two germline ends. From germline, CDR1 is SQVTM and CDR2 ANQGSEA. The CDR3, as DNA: TGCAGCGTTGAAGATTCGGAGGGGGCCTATTACGGTGAGCAGTTCTTC. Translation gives CSVEDSEGAYYGEQFF.

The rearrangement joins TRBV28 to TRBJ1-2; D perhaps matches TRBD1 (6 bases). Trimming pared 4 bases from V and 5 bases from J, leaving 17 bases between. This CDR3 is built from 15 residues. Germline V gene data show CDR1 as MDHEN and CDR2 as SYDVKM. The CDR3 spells CASSSVGGARYGYTF. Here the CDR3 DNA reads TGTGCCAGCAGTTCTGTGGGGGGGGCTCGGTATGGCTACACCTTC.

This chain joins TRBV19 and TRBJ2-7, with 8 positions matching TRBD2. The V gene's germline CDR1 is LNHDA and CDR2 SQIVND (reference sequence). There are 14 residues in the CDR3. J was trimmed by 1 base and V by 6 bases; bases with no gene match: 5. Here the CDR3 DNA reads TGTGCCAGTAGCCAGGGACTAGGATCCTACGAGCAGTACTTC. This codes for CASSQGLGSYEQYF.

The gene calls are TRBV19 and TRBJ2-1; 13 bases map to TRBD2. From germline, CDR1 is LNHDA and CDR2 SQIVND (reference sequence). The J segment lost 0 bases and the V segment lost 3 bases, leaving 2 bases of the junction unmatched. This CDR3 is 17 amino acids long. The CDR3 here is CASSIWTSGSSYNEQFF. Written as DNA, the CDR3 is TGTGCCAGTAGTATCTGGACTAGCGGGAGCTCCTACAATGAGCAGTTCTTC.

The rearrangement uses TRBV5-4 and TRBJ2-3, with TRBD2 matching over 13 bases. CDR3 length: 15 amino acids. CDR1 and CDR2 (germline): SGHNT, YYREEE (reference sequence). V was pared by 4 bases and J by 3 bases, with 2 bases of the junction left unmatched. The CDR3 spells CASSRTSGRTDTQYF. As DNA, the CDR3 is TGTGCCAGCAGCAGGACTAGCGGGAGAACAGATACGCAGTATTTT.

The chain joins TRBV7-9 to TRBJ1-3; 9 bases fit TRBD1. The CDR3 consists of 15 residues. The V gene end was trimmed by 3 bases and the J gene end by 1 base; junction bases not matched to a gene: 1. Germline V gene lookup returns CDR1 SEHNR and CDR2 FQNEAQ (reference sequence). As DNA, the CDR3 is TGTGCCAGCAGCTTCGGACAGGGGTCTGGAAACACCATATATTTT. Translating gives CASSFGQGSGNTIYF.

The CDR3 loop reads CASARGVSNTGELFF. CDR3 sequence (DNA): TGTGCCAGCGCGCGGGGAGTCTCGAACACCGGGGAGCTGTTTTTT. The gene calls are TRBV27 and TRBJ2-2; TRBD2 might be the D (6 bases). The ends were cut back, 8 bases at V and 0 bases at J, with 13 bases in the middle. Germline V gene lookup returns CDR1 MNHEY and CDR2 SMNVEV (reference sequence). This CDR3 is built from 15 residues.

The chain's CDR3 is CASSSSAYNEQFF. For the CDR3, the DNA is TGTGCCAGCAGTTCTTCAGCCTACAATGAGCAGTTCTTC. V and J are TRBV7-2 and TRBJ2-1, with D hard to call. Germline CDR1 reads SGHTA; CDR2 reads FQGNSA. Trimming took off 6 bases at V and 2 bases at J, with 8 bases between the two ends. CDR3 length: 13 amino acids.

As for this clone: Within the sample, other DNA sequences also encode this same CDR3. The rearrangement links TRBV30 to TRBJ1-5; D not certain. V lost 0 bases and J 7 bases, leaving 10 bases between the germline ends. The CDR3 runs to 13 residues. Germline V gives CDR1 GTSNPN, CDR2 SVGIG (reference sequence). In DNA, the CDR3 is TGTGCCTGGAGTGTACAAGGCGGGCAGCCCCAGCATTTT. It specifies CAWSVQGGQPQHF.

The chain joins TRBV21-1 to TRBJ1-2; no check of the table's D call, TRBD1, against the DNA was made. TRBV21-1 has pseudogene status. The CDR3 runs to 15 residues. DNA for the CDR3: TGTGCCAGCACCAACCTAGGTAGGGGGATCTATGGCTACACCTTC. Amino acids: CASTNLGRGIYGYTF.

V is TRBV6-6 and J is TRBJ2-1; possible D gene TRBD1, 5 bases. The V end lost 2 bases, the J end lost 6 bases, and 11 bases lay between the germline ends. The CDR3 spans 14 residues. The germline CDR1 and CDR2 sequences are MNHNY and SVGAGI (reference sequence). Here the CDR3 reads CASSYPVQGNEQFF. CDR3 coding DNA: TGTGCCAGCAGTTACCCCGTTCAGGGCAATGAGCAGTTCTTC.